A single sample gave rise to the 12 T cell receptor beta chains below, sequenced in a study of CD8+CD57+ T cells in acquired aplastic anemia (dated by TCRdb to 2017 to 2018). Sequencing instrument: Illumina HiSeq 2000. Genomic DNA served as template for TCR beta VDJ combination and CDR3 sequence profiling. The raw public data were reprocessed by TCRdb itself: fastp quality trimming at Q25, MiXCR clonotype calling, in-frame beta chains only. Identical CDR3 proteins give one entry, which carries the most common genes and DNA. Counted in this sample were around 190,000 distinct CDR3 sequences; about 44% of them appeared once. In total, the top ten clones hold 13% of the sample. Expansion of CD8+CD57+ cells had been shown by flow cytometry in the patients chosen for sequencing. Sequenced: sorted CD4+, CD8+, or CD8+CD57+ T cells (not recorded which) from PBMCs. The source is a human donor with aplastic anemia.

This clonotype was seen a handful of times. This chain joins TRBV6-2 or TRBV6-3 and TRBJ1-5, with D maybe TRBD1 (5 bases). This CDR3 is 15 amino acids long. Trimming took 3 bases from V and 8 from J, leaving 17 bases between them. Germline values: CDR1 MNHEY, CDR2 SVGEGT. CDR3 amino acids: CASSYNFGRGEPQHF. The DNA of the CDR3 is TGTGCCAGCAGTTATAATTTTGGGCGGGGGGAGCCCCAGCATTTT.

The chain carries TRBV29-1 and TRBJ1-1, with D uncertain. CDR3 length equals 12 residues. Trimming stripped 3 bases from V and 5 bases from J, with 10 bases between. Germline CDR1 reads SQVTM; CDR2 reads ANQGSEA. In nucleotides, the CDR3 is TGCAGCGTTGAGTGGGGAGGGACTGAAGCTTTCTTT. This codes for CSVEWGGTEAFF.

This chain joins TRBV20-1 and TRBJ2-7; 7 nucleotides align to TRBD1. This CDR3 contains 14 residues. The V gene's germline CDR1 is DFQATT and CDR2 SNEGSKA (reference sequence). V shed 1 base and J 1 base; nucleotides not matched to a gene: 4. CDR3 sequence: CSARAGTDSYEQYF. For the CDR3, the DNA is TGCAGTGCTAGAGCCGGGACAGATTCCTACGAGCAGTACTTC.

This clonotype was counted ten times or more. The rearrangement uses TRBV2 and TRBJ1-5, with 9 bases identical to TRBD1. V gave up 7 bases and J gave up 0 bases; unmatched junction bases: 13. The CDR3 covers 18 residues. The germline V gene encodes CDR1 SNHLY and CDR2 FYNNEI. CDR3 sequence reads: CASTSGTGWNPSNQPQHF. The DNA for the CDR3 is TGTGCCAGCACTTCCGGGACAGGGTGGAATCCTAGCAATCAGCCCCAGCATTTT.

The chain links TRBV4-3 to TRBJ2-7, with D tentatively TRBD2 (5 bases). The CDR3 is made up of 16 amino acids. With 0 bases removed from V and 2 bases from J, the gap between germline ends came to 14 bases. Per germline, CDR1 LGHNA and CDR2 YSLEER. CDR3 region: CASSQESGPGTYEQYF. The CDR3, as DNA: TGCGCCAGCAGCCAAGAAAGTGGTCCGGGGACCTACGAGCAGTACTTC.

The V call is TRBV24-1, the J call TRBJ2-5; D uncertain. Germline values: CDR1 KGHDR, CDR2 SFDVKD. The CDR3 covers 12 residues. Trimming took 0 bases from V and 7 from J, leaving 5 bases between them. The chain's CDR3 is CATSDLFRTQYF. CDR3 bases: TGTGCCACCAGTGATTTGTTCCGGACCCAGTACTTC.

This clonotype was counted only a few times. This chain uses TRBV7-8 with TRBJ1-2; TRBD1 agrees at 7 bases. V shed 2 bases, J shed 0 bases, and the junction held 6 bases outside the gene matches. Per germline, CDR1 SGHVS and CDR2 FQNEAQ. This CDR3 comprises 16 residues. As DNA, the CDR3 is TGTGCCAGCAGCTTAACAGGGGAAAGGGCTAACTATGGCTACACCTTC. It encodes CASSLTGERANYGYTF.

This clonotype showed up many times. The chain recombines TRBV12-3 or TRBV12-4 with TRBJ2-1; D not resolved. The CDR3 is made up of 12 amino acids. V was pared by 4 bases and J by 7 bases, with 8 bases between. CDR3 DNA sequence: TGTGCCAGCAGTTCCCTTTTGAATGAGCAGTTCTTC. This encodes CASSSLLNEQFF.

There are many counts of this clonotype. The rearrangement joins TRBV10-2 to TRBJ1-1; possible D gene TRBD1, 5 bases. Trimming stripped 8 bases from V and 4 bases from J, with 14 bases between. Germline V gene lookup returns CDR1 WSHSY and CDR2 SAAADI. The CDR3 covers 13 residues. CDR3 bases: TGCGCCAGCCGGAGGGGAGTTGGCACTGAAGCTTTCTTT. It translates to CASRRGVGTEAFF.

The chain employs TRBV20-1 and TRBJ2-7; maybe TRBD1 (5 bases). Germline CDR1 is DFQATT and CDR2 is SNEGSKA (reference sequence). The V end was cut by 5 bases, the J end by 2 bases, with 10 bases between. The CDR3 runs 12 residues. The CDR3 bases are TGCAGTGCTTCACCAGGGACCTACGAGCAGTACTTC. The encoded protein is CSASPGTYEQYF.

This chain uses TRBV2 with TRBJ2-7; the match to TRBD1 covers 7 bases. The CDR3 totals 16 residues. The V gene's germline CDR1 is SNHLY and CDR2 FYNNEI. V was clipped by 0 bases and J by 0 bases; unmatched bases: 5. CDR3: CASSEAGTASSYEQYF. The CDR3 nucleotides read TGTGCCAGCAGTGAAGCCGGGACAGCGAGCTCCTACGAGCAGTACTTC.

The chain uses TRBV2 and TRBJ1-1, with unresolved D. This CDR3 is 13 amino acids long. The ends were cut back, 6 bases at V and 0 bases at J, with 8 bases in the middle. Germline V lookup: CDR1 SNHLY, CDR2 FYNNEI. The CDR3 DNA sequence: TGTGCCAGCAGATTCGCCCTGAACACTGAAGCTTTCTTT. Translating it yields CASRFALNTEAFF. Full variable domain (rest looked up from reference TRBV2 and TRBJ1-1): EPEVTQTPSHQVTQMGQEVILRCVPISNHLYFYWYRQILGQKVEFLVSFYNNEISEKSEIFDDQFSVERPDGSNFTLKIRSTKLEDSAMYFCASRFALNTEAFFGQGTRLTVV.